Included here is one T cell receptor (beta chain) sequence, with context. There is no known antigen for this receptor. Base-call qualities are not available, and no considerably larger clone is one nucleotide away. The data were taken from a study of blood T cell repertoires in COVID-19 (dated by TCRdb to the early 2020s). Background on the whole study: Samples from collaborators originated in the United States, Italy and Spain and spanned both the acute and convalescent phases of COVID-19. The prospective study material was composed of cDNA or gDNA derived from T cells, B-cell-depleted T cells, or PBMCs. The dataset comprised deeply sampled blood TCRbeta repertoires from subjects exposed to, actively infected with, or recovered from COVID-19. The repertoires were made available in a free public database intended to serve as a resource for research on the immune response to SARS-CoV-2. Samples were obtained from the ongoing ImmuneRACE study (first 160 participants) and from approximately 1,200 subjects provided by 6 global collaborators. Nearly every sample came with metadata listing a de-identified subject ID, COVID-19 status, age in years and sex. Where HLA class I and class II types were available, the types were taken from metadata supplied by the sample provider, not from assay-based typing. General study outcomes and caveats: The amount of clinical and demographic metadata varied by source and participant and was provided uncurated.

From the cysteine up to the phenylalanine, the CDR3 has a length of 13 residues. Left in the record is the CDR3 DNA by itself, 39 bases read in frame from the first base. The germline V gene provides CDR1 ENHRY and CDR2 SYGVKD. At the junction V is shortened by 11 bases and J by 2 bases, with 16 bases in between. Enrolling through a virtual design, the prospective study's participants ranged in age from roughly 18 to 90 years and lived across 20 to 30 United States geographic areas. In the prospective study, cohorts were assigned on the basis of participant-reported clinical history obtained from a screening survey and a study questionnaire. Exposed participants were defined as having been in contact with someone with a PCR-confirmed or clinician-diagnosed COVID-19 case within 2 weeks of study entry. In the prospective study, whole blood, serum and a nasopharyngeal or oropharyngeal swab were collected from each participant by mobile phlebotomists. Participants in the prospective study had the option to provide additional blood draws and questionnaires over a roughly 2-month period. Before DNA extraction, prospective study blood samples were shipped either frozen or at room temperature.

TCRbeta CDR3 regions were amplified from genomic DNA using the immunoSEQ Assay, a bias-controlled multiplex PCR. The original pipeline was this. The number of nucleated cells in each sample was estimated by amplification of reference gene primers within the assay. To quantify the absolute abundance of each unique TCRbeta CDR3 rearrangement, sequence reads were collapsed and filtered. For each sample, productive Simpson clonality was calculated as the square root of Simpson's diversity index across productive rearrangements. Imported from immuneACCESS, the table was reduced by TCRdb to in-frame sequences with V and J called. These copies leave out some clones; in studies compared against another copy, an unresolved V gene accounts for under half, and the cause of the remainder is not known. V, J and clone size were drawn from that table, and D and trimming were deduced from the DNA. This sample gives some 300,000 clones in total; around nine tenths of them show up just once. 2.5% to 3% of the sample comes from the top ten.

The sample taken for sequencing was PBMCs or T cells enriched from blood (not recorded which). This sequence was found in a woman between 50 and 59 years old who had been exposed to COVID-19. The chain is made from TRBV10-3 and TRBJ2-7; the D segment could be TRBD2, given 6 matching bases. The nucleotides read TGTGCCGTGCACGACCGGACTACCTACGAGCAGTACTTC. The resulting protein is CAVHDRTTYEQYF.